The 12 T cell receptor beta chains below come from one sample, sequenced in a study of control samples from healthy donors and cancer patients. Clones were sequenced by immunoSEQ multiplex PCR, and TCRdb holds only the in-frame ones, with some missing. The sample lists over 45,000 clones, more than 80% occurring once. Sequenced sample: PBMCs. Every receptor here comes from a man aged 30 to 39 with colorectal cancer.

V gene TRBV5-1 combines with J gene TRBJ2-1; TRBD2 agrees at 9 bases. Trimming at V came to 0 bases and at J to 8 bases, leaving 12 bases not matched to a gene. CDR1 and CDR2 (germline): SGHRS, YFSETQ. The CDR3 runs 17 residues. The CDR3 sequence: CASSLAHGASGEDEQFF. Written as DNA, the CDR3 is TGCGCCAGCAGCTTGGCCCATGGGGCTAGCGGGGAGGATGAGCAGTTCTTC.

In this sample, this clone turned up once. V gene TRBV7-9 combines with J gene TRBJ2-1; TRBD1 aligns across 7 bases. The V segment lost 5 bases and the J segment 9 bases; nucleotides outside the gene matches: 7. The germline V gene encodes CDR1 SEHNR and CDR2 FQNEAQ (reference sequence). The CDR3 sequence is 13 residues long. CDR3 in DNA: TGTGCCAGCAGCATCACAGGGGAAGGTGAGCAGTTCTTC. This codes for CASSITGEGEQFF.

The CDR3 DNA reads TGTGCCAGCAGTCCTCAAGGGGGAAAAAACATTCAGTACTTC. Its protein product is CASSPQGGKNIQYF. V gene TRBV27 combines with J gene TRBJ2-4; TRBD1 might be the D (6 bases). Trimming took 5 bases from V and 4 from J, leaving 12 bases between them. The length of the CDR3 is 14 residues. CDR1 and CDR2 from the germline V gene are MNHEY and SMNVEV (reference sequence).

In regard to this clone: The junction differs from germline at one of its ends, possibly a read error. The J gene is TRBJ2-1, the V gene TRBV7-2; 12 bases match TRBD2. Germline CDR1 and CDR2: SGHTA and FQGNSA. There are 17 residues in the CDR3. The CDR3 nucleotides are TGTGCCAGCAGCCTAGCGGGGGGGTCATGGTCCTACAATGAGCAGTTCTTC. Amino acid sequence: CASSLAGGSWSYNEQFF.

The rearrangement joins TRBV7-9 to TRBJ1-1, with 8 positions matching TRBD1. This CDR3 comprises 17 residues. The V gene's germline CDR1 is SEHNR and CDR2 FQNEAQ (reference sequence). V lost 5 bases to trimming and J lost 2 bases; unmatched junction nucleotides: 13. The CDR3 region is CASSQTGDTDRNTEAFF. The CDR3 DNA is TGTGCCAGCAGCCAGACAGGGGACACGGATAGAAACACTGAAGCTTTCTTT.

This clone occurred a few times. The rearrangement uses TRBV5-1 and TRBJ1-1; TRBD1 might be the D (6 bases). This CDR3 region has 13 residues. CDR1 SGHRS and CDR2 YFSETQ come from the germline V gene. Trimming took 3 bases from V and 4 from J, leaving 10 bases between them. The CDR3 region is CASSSPGVTEAFF. In DNA form, the CDR3 reads TGCGCCAGCAGCTCCCCAGGGGTCACTGAAGCTTTCTTT.

The DNA for the CDR3 is TGTGCCAGCAGTTACTCCTGGTCGCGGCCAGATACGCAGTATTTT. Translating it yields CASSYSWSRPDTQYF. V usage is TRBV6-5 and J usage is TRBJ2-3; D unresolved. The CDR3 has 15 amino acids. V was pared by 0 bases and J by 4 bases, with 11 bases between. Germline CDR1 and CDR2: MNHEY and SVGAGI.

The chain carries TRBV6-6 and TRBJ2-7; weak D call: TRBD2 (5 bases). This CDR3 has 15 residues. Between the trimmed V and J ends, which lost 3 bases and 0 bases, there was a span of 12 bases. Germline V gives CDR1 MNHNY, CDR2 SVGAGI (reference sequence). In DNA, the CDR3 is TGTGCCAGCAGTTATGGGTTTGGGAGCTCCTACGAGCAGTACTTC. This encodes CASSYGFGSSYEQYF.

This chain connects TRBV21-1 to TRBJ2-2. TRBV21-1 is reported as a pseudogene. CDR3 length equals 15 residues. The CDR3 region has the DNA TGTGCCAGCAGCAAACAAAGGGCAGACACCGGGGAGCTGTTTTTT. Its protein is CASSKQRADTGELFF.

A word on this clone: Other DNA sequences in this sample translate to the same CDR3. The chain's CDR3 is CASSRTGDEQYF. The CDR3 DNA reads as TGTGCCAGCTCCCGGACAGGGGACGAGCAGTACTTC. This chain connects TRBV18 to TRBJ2-7; 9 nucleotides match TRBD1. From germline, CDR1 is KGHSH and CDR2 LQKENI. The CDR3 consists of 12 residues. J gave up 5 bases and V 6 bases, and 2 bases lay outside the gene matches. Combining the CDR3 with reference TRBV18 and TRBJ2-7 gives the whole variable domain NAGVMQNPRHLVRRRGQEARLRCSPMKGHSHVYWYRQLPEEGLKFMVYLQKENIIDESGMPKERFSAEFPKEGPSILRIQQVVRGDSAAYFCASSRTGDEQYFGPGTRLTVT.

The J gene is TRBJ1-6, the V gene TRBV19, with TRBD1 matching 9 bases. The germline V gene has CDR1 LNHDA and CDR2 SQIVND (reference sequence). V lost 5 bases and J lost 7; bases outside the gene matches: 6. The CDR3 contains 15 residues. The CDR3 nucleotides are TGTGCCAGTAGTCCCCCAGGACAGGGGAATTCACCCCTCCACTTT. Its translation: CASSPPGQGNSPLHF. Supplemented by reference TRBV19 and TRBJ1-6, the full variable domain reads DGGITQSPKYLFRKEGQNVTLSCEQNLNHDAMYWYRQDPGQGLRLIYYSQIVNDFQKGDIAEGYSVSREKKESFPLTVTSAQKNPTAFYLCASSPPGQGNSPLHFGNGTRLTVT.

The rearrangement uses TRBV19 and TRBJ1-5; 7 bases are shared with TRBD1. The CDR3 extends over 17 amino acids. J was trimmed by 3 bases and V by 0 bases; bases with no gene match: 8. Germline CDR1 LNHDA, CDR2 SQIVND (reference sequence). CDR3 bases: TGTGCCAGTAGTATAGATCAAACAGGGGTGGACAATCAGCCCCAGCATTTT. It specifies CASSIDQTGVDNQPQHF.